Included here is one T cell receptor (beta chain) sequence, with context. This record belongs to a study of blood T cell repertoires in COVID-19. Study in general: Sites in the United States, Italy and Spain provided acute and convalescent COVID-19 samples. PBMCs, B-cell-depleted T cells, or T cells provided the cDNA or gDNA that made up the material.

Clones were sequenced by immunoSEQ multiplex PCR, and TCRdb holds only the in-frame ones, with some missing. The sample holds roughly 380,000 clones, approximately 91% seen once. Participants' own reports of clinical history determined their cohort assignment. CDR3 length equals 14 residues. Germline assignment: CDR1 SGHRS and CDR2 YFSETQ. Unmatched junction bases numbered 0, after V lost 3 bases and J lost 0 bases. The sample consisted of PBMCs or T cells enriched from blood (not recorded which). The TCR originated in a woman younger than 45 who had been exposed to COVID-19. The V call is TRBV5-1, the J call TRBJ2-7, with TRBD2 identical over 10 bases. The CDR3 DNA reads as TGCGCCAGCAGCTCTAGCGGGAGCTCCTACGAGCAGTACTTC. Its translation is CASSSSGSSYEQYF.